The table lists the clone carrying this T cell receptor (beta chain) with many counts. The target antigen is unknown. The sample comes from a study of breast tumors, draining lymph nodes, adjacent tissues. TCRdb redid the calling of the multiplex PCR reads with MiXCR, one entry per CDR3 protein. The data show around 140,000 distinct CDR3 sequences, around 24% seen once. Samples came from axillary lymph nodes draining the breast cancer. Findings of the study overall: Tumor and nontumor repertoires were significantly more similar in luminal-like than in basal-like breast cancer. Compared with lymph nodes, tumors were less diverse; compared with nontumor tissue, more. Most tumor T cells seemingly derive from lymph node, then expand in tumor.

The sequence came from a female donor with breast cancer. Some clones in this sample may be carry-over from other donors' samples. The sample consisted of axillary lymph node tissue.

The CDR3 region is CASSLAGGADTQYF. The CDR3, as DNA: TGTGCCAGCAGCTTAGCGGGAGGGGCAGATACGCAGTATTTT. The rearrangement links TRBV7-3 to TRBJ2-3; 9 bases line up with TRBD2. The length of the CDR3 is 14 residues. V was clipped by 2 bases and J by 4 bases; unmatched bases: 1. The germline V gene encodes CDR1 SGHTA and CDR2 FQGTGA.